This T cell receptor (beta chain) came from a study of shared clonotypes between healthy human individuals (dated by TCRdb to 2019 to 2021). With respect to the entire study: The cohort included a few men and a couple of women between 18 and 49 years of age. Blood TCR repertoires of about five healthy adults were deeply sequenced to estimate repertoire size and the extent of clonotype sharing between individuals. Libraries were prepared and TCR repertoires were sequenced by different laboratories using diverse techniques, in order to increase sequencing depth and limit assay-specific biases. Each donor's leukapheresis produced roughly between about 0.8 and 10 billion PBMCs. General conclusions and limits of the study: Based on pairwise subsampling, the degree of clonotype sharing among donors was expected to be affected by sequencing depth. The genetic and exposure-history diversity represented was limited by the small number of donors. Sampling was limited to blood, and TCR repertoires in tissue likely differ from TCR repertoires in blood.

The donors were healthy, HIV-negative adults who had no recently reported acute infections or vaccinations. Every donor was a Caucasian adult living in Nashville, Tennessee, USA. In the unsorted samples, approximately 82 million PBMCs were counted, and genomic DNA was extracted using the QIAamp DNA Blood Mini kit. Blood was collected by leukapheresis, and PBMCs were isolated by Ficoll-Histopaque density gradient centrifugation and then cryopreserved in liquid nitrogen vapor phase. As concerns this clone: This receptor's antigen is unknown. No qualities accompany the bases; no much larger clone lies one base away.

Using the deep immunoSEQ assay, TCR CDR3 regions were amplified from genomic DNA by multiplex PCR. Extracted genomic DNA from each cell subset was distributed evenly across all wells of several immunoSEQ 96-well plates, and each plate was treated as a replicate. For unsorted PBMC, each replicate PCR was loaded with about 270 ng genomic DNA, equivalent to tens of thousands of T cell genomes. Ten immunoSEQ deep assay plates were used to sequence unsorted PBMC genomic DNA. Purified libraries were quantified with a Qubit 3.0 fluorometer, sized on a Bioanalyzer 2100, and re-quantified with the KAPA Library Quantification kit. Every immunoSEQ 96-well plate was sequenced on a separate single-read 150-cycle Illumina NextSeq 550 flow cell. The source study handled its data this way. Because the immunoSEQ output included only junctional sequences and no quality scores, the filtering could not be the same as the filtering used for full-length reads. Sequences were annotated with PyIR, a Python wrapper for IgBLAST v1.9, and V/J genes and CDR3 were assigned using IMGT germline references. Any read was removed if the V/J assignment was weak (E-value above 1e-6), the CDR3 was missing, or the read contained stop codons, out-of-frame junctions, or ambiguous translated residues. A V3J clonotype was defined by an identical inferred V gene, J gene, and CDR3 amino acid sequence. To compute the percentage overlap between repertoires, the number of shared unique clonotypes was divided by the size of the smaller repertoire. Repertoire richness was assessed with RTK rarefaction, the Chao1 estimator, and Recon v2.1 estimates of unobserved clonotypes. The immuneACCESS repertoire file appears here via TCRdb, limited to in-frame rearrangements. These files lack a portion of the clones; in checked studies, under half of the deficit traces to unresolved V genes, and the cause of the others is not known. That table furnishes V, J and clone size, whereas the DNA furnished D and trimming. A total of hundreds of thousands of clones appear in this sample, roughly 80% of them only once. The biggest ten clones account for 12% of the sample.

V gives up 0 bases and J gives up 4 bases, and the segment between their germline ends measures 13 bases. The CDR1 and CDR2 encoded by the germline V gene are SGHDT and YYEEEE. Taken from cysteine to phenylalanine, the CDR3 has 15 residues. Of all the DNA, just the CDR3 is kept, 45 bases in frame from base 1. The rearrangement joined TRBV5-6 to TRBJ1-2; too little of a D gene remains to name it. This clonotype was obtained from a woman in her thirties or forties in good health. Some clones in this sample may be carry-over from other donors' samples. Sequenced sample: PBMCs. The CDR3 has the sequence CASSLEAGMVYGYTF. The sequenced DNA: TGTGCCAGCAGCTTGGAGGCGGGCATGGTCTATGGCTACACCTTC. Reference TRBV5-6 and TRBJ1-2 genes cover what lies past the CDR3, so the full variable domain is DAGVTQSPTHLIKTRGQQVTLRCSPKSGHDTVSWYQQALGQGPQFIFQYYEEEERQRGNFPDRFSGHQFPNYSSELNVNALLLGDSALYLCASSLEAGMVYGYTFGSGTRLTVV.